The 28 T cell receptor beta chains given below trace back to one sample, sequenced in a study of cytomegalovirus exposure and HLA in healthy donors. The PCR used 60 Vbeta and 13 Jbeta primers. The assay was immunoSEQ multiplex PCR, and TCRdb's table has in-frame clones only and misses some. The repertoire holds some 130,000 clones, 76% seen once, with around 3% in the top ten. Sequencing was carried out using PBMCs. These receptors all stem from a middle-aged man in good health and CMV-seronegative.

In DNA, the CDR3 is TGTGCCAGCAGCTTGTATCTAGCGGGGCAAGAGACCCAGTACTTC. It encodes CASSLYLAGQETQYF. The V and J genes are TRBV11-2 and TRBJ2-5; the match to TRBD2 covers 9 bases. The CDR3 length is 15 residues. The germline gives CDR1 SGHAT, CDR2 FQNNGV. V lost 3 bases to trimming and J lost 2 bases; unmatched junction nucleotides: 4.

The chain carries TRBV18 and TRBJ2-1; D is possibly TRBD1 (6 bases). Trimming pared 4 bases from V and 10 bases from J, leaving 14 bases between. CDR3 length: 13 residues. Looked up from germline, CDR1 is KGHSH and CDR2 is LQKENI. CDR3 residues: CASSRVQGNEQFF. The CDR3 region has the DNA TGTGCCAGCTCACGGGTACAGGGCAACGAGCAGTTCTTC.

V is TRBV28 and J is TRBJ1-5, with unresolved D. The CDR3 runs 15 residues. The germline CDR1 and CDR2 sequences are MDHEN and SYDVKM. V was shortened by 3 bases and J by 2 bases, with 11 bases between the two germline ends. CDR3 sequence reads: CASSLSSAGNQPQHF. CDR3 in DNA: TGTGCCAGCAGTTTGTCGTCGGCGGGCAATCAGCCCCAGCATTTT.

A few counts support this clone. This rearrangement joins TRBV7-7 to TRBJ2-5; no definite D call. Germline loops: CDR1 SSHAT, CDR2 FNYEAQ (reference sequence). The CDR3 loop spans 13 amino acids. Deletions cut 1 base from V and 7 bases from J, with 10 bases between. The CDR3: CASSLVQEGTQYF. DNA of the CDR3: TGTGCCAGCAGCTTAGTTCAGGAAGGGACCCAGTACTTC.

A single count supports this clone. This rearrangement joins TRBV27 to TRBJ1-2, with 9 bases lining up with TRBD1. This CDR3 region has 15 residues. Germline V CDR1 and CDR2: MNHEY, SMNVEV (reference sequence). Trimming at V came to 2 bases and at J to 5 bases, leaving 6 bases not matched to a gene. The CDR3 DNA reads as TGTGCCAGCAGTTTAACTCCGGGACAGGGATATGGCTACACCTTC. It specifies CASSLTPGQGYGYTF.

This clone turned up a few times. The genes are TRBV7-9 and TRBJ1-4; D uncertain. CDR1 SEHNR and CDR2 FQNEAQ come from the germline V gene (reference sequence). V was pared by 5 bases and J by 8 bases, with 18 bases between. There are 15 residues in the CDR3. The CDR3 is CASSPPHGSDEKLFF. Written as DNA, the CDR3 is TGTGCCAGCAGCCCACCTCACGGTAGCGACGAAAAACTGTTTTTT.

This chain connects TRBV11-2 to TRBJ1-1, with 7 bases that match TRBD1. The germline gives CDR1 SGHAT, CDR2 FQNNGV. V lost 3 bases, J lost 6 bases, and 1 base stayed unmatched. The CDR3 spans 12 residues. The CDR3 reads CASSFDRAEAFF. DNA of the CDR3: TGTGCCAGCAGCTTTGACAGGGCTGAAGCTTTCTTT.

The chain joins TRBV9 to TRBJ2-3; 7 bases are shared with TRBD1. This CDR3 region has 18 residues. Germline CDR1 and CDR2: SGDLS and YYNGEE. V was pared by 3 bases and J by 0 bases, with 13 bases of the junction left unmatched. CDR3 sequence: CASSARGMAGGSTDTQYF. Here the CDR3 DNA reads TGTGCCAGCAGCGCTCGAGGAATGGCAGGGGGAAGCACAGATACGCAGTATTTT.

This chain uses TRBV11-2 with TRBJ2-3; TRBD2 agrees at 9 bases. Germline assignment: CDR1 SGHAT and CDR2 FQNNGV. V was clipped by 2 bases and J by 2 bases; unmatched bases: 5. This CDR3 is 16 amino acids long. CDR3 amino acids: CASSLLASGNTDTQYF. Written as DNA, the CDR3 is TGTGCCAGCAGCTTACTCGCTAGCGGGAACACAGATACGCAGTATTTT.

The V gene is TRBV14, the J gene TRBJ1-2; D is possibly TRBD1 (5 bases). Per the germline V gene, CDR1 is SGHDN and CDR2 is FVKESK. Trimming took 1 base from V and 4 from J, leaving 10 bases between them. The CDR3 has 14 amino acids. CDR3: CASSQVAGLYGYTF. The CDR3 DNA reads TGTGCCAGCAGCCAAGTGGCAGGGCTCTATGGCTACACCTTC.

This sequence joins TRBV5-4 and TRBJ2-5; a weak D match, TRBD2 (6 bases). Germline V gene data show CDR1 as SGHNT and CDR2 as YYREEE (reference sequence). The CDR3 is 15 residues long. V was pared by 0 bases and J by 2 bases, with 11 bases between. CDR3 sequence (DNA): TGTGCCAGCAGCTTGGGGGCGGGACGGCAAGAGACCCAGTACTTC. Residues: CASSLGAGRQETQYF.

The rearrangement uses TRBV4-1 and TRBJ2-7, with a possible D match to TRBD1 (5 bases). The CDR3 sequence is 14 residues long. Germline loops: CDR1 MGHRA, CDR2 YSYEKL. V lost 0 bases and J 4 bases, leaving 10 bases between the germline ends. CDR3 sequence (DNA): TGCGCCAGCAGCCAAGATTGGCAGGGATACGAGCAGTACTTC. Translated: CASSQDWQGYEQYF.

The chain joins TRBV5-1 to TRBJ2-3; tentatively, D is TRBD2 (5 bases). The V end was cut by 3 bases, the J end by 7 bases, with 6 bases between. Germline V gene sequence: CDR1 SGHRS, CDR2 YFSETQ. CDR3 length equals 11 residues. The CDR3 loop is CASSSSNTQYF. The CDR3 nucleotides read TGCGCCAGCAGCTCTAGCAATACGCAGTATTTT.

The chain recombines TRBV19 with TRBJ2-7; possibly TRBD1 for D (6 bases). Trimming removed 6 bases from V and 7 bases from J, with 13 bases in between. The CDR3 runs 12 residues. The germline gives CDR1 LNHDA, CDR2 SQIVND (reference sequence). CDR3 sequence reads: CASSLSGAEQYF. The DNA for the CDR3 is TGTGCCAGTAGCCTCTCAGGGGCTGAGCAGTACTTC.

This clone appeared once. The CDR3, as DNA: TGCGCCAGCAGCCCAAACGACAGGGCCGGTAATTCACCCCTCCACTTT. It codes for CASSPNDRAGNSPLHF. The V and J genes are TRBV5-1 and TRBJ1-6, with TRBD1 identical over 7 bases. The CDR3 sequence is 16 residues long. CDR1 and CDR2 from the germline V gene are SGHRS and YFSETQ. V shed 4 bases and J 6 bases; nucleotides not matched to a gene: 10.

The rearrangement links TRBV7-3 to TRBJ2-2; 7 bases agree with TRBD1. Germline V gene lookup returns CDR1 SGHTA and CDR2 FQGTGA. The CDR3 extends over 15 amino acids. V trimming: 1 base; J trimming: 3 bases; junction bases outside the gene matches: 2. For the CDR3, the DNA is TGTGCCAGCAGCTTAAAAGGGGGCTACACCGGGGAGCTGTTTTTT. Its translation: CASSLKGGYTGELFF. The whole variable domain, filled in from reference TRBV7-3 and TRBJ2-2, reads GAGVSQTPSNKVTEKGKYVELRCDPISGHTALYWYRQSLGQGPEFLIYFQGTGAADDSGLPNDRFFAVRPEGSVSTLKIQRTERGDSAVYLCASSLKGGYTGELFFGEGSRLTVL.

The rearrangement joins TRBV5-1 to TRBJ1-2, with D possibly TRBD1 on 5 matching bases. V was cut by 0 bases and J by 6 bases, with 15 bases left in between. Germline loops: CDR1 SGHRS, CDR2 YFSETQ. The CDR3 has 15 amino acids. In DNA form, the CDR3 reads TGCGCCAGCAGCTTGGGATCAGGGACTACGAATGGCTACACCTTC. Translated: CASSLGSGTTNGYTF.

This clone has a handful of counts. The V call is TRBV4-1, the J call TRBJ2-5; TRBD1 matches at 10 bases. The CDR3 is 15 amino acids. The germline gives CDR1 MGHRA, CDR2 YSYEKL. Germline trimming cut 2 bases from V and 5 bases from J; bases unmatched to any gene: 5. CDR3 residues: CASSQPTGGRETQYF. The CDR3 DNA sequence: TGCGCCAGCAGCCAACCGACAGGGGGCCGGGAGACCCAGTACTTC.

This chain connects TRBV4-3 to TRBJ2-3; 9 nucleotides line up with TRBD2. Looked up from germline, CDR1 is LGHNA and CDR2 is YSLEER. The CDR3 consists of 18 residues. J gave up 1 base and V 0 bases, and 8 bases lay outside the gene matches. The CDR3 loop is CASSQDLKLAGRTDTQYF. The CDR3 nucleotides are TGCGCCAGCAGCCAAGATTTAAAGCTAGCGGGGCGCACAGATACGCAGTATTTT.

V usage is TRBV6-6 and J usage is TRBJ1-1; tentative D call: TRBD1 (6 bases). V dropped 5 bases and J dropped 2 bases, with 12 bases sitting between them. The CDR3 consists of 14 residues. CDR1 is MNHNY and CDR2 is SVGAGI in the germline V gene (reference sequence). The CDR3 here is CASSAGTFNTEAFF. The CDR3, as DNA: TGTGCCAGCAGTGCCGGGACATTCAACACTGAAGCTTTCTTT.

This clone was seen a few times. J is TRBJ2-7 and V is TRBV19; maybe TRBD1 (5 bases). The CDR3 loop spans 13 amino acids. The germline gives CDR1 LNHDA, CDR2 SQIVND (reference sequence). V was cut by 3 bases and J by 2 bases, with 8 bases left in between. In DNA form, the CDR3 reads TGTGCCAGTAGTATTCAGGGAACCTACGAGCAGTACTTC. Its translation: CASSIQGTYEQYF. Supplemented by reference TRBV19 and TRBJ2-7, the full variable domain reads DGGITQSPKYLFRKEGQNVTLSCEQNLNHDAMYWYRQDPGQGLRLIYYSQIVNDFQKGDIAEGYSVSREKKESFPLTVTSAQKNPTAFYLCASSIQGTYEQYFGPGTRLTVT.

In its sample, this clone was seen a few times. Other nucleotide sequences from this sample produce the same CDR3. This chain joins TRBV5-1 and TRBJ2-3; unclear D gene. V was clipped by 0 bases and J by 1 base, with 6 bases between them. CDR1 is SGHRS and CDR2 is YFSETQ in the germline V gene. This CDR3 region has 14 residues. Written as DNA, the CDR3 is TGCGCCAGCAGCTTGGATCCGGGCACAGATACGCAGTATTTT. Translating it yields CASSLDPGTDTQYF.

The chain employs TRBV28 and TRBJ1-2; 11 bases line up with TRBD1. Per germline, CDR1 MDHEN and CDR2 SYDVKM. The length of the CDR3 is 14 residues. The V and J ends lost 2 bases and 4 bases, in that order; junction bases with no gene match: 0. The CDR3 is CASSLGQGAYGYTF. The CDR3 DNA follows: TGTGCCAGCAGTTTAGGACAGGGGGCCTATGGCTACACCTTC.

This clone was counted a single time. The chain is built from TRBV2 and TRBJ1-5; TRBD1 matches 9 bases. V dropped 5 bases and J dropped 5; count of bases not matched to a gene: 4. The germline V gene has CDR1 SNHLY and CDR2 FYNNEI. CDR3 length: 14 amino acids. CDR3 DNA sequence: TGTGCCAGCAGTTCGGGACAGGGCGATCAGCCCCAGCATTTT. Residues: CASSSGQGDQPQHF.

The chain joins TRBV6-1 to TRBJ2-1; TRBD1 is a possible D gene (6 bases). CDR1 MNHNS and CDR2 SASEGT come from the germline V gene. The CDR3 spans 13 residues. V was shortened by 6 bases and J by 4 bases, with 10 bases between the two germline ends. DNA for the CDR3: TGTGCCAGCAGCCCTCAGGGGTACAATGAGCAGTTCTTC. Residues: CASSPQGYNEQFF.

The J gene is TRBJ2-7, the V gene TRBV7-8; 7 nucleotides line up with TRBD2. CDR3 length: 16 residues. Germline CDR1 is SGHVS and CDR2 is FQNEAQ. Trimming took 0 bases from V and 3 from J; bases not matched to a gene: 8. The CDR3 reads CASSLASGGSSYEQYF. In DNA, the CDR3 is TGTGCCAGCAGCTTAGCCTCTGGCGGGAGTAGCTACGAGCAGTACTTC.

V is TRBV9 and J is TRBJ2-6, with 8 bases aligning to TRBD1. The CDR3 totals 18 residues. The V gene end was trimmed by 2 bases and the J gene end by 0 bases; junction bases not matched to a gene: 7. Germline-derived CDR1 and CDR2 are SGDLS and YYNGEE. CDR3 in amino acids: CASSVGGQGSSGANVLTF. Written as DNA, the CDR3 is TGTGCCAGCAGCGTCGGCGGACAGGGCTCCTCTGGGGCCAACGTCCTGACTTTC.

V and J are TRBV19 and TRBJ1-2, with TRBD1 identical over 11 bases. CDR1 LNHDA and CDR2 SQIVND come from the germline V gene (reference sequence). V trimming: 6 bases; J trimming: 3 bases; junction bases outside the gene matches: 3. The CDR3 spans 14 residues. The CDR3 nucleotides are TGTGCCAGTAGACGGGACAGGGGGTACTATGGCTACACCTTC. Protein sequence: CASRRDRGYYGYTF. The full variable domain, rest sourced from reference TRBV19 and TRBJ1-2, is DGGITQSPKYLFRKEGQNVTLSCEQNLNHDAMYWYRQDPGQGLRLIYYSQIVNDFQKGDIAEGYSVSREKKESFPLTVTSAQKNPTAFYLCASRRDRGYYGYTFGSGTRLTVV.